This T cell receptor beta chain was documented in a study of blood T cell repertoires in COVID-19. Using immunoSEQ multiplex PCR, the repertoire was profiled, and TCRdb retains in-frame clones only, with some absent. The sample consists of approximately 210,000 clones, around three quarters of them appearing once. The CDR3 spans 16 residues. Germline CDR1 is SGHDT and CDR2 is YYEEEE. V was pared by 1 base and J by 5 bases, with 11 bases of the junction left unmatched. This clonotype originated in a woman aged 45 to 65 with acute COVID-19. The chain recombines TRBV5-6 with TRBJ2-5, with TRBD2 matching 7 bases. Sequenced material: PBMCs or T cells enriched from blood (not recorded which). CDR3 bases: TGTGCCAGCAGCTTGAGCGGGGACCCGAGCAGGGAGACCCAGTACTTC. Translating gives CASSLSGDPSRETQYF.